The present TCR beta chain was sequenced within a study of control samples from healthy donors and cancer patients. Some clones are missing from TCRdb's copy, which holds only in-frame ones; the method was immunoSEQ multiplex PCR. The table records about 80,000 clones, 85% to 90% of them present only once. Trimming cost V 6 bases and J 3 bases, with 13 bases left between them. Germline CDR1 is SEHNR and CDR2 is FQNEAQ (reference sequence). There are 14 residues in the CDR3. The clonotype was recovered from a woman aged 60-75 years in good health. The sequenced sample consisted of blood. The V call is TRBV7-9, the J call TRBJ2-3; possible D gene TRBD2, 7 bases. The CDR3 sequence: CASRGGGWTDTQYF. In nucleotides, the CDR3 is TGTGCCAGCAGAGGGGGGGGTTGGACAGATACGCAGTATTTT.